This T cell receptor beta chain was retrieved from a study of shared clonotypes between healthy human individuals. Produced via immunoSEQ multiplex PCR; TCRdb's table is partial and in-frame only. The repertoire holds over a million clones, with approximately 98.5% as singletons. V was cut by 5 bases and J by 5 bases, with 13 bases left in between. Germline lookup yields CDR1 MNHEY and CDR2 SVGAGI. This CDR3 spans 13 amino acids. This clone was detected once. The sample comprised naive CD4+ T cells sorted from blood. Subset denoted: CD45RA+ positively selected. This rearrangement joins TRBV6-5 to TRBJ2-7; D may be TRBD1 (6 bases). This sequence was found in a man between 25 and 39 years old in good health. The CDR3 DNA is TGTGCCAGCAGTGCGAACAGGGCCGACGAGCAGTACTTC. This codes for CASSANRADEQYF.